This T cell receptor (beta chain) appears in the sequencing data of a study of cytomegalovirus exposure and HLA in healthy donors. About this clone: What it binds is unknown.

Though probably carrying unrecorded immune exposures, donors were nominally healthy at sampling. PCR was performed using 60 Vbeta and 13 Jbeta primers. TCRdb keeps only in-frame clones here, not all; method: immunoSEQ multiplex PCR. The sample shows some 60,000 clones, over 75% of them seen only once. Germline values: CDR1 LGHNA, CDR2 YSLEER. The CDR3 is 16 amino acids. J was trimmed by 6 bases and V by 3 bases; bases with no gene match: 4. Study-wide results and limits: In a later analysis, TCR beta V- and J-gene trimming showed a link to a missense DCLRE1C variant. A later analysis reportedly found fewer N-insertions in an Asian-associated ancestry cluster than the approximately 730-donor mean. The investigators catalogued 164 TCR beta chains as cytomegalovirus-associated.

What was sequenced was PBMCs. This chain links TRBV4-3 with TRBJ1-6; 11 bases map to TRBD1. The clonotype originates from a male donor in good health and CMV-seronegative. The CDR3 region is CASSQAGTGGNSPLHF. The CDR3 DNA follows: TGCGCCAGCAGCCAGGCTGGGACAGGGGGTAATTCACCCCTCCACTTT.